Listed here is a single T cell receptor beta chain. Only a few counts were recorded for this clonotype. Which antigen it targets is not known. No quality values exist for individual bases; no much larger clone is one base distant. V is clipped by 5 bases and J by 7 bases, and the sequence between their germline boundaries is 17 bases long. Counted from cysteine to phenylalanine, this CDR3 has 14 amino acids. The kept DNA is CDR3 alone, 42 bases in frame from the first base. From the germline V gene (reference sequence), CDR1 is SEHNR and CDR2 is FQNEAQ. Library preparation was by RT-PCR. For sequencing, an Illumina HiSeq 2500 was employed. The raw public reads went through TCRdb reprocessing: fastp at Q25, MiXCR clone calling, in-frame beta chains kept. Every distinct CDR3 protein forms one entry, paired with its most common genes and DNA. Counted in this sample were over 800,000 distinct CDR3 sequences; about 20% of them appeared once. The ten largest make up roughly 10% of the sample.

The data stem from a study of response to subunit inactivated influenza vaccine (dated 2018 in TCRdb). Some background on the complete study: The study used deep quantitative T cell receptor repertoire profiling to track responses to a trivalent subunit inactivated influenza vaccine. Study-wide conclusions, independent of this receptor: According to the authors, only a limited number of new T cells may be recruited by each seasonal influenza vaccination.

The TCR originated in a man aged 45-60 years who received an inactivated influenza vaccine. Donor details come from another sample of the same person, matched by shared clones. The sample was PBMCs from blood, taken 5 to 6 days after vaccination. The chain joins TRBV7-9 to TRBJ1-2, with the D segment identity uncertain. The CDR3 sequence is CASSTSSQEGGYTF. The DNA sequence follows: TGTGCCAGCAGCACCTCCTCCCAAGAGGGTGGCTACACCTTC.